These 26 T cell receptor beta chains share one sample of origin, sequenced in a study of beta chain features in type 1 diabetes. Findings of the study overall: Significant though moderate, a shortening of TCRB CDR3s appeared in all four CD4+ subsets of Type 1 diabetes patients.

No antigen is known for these receptors. Since all of the isolated RNA was reverse transcribed, expressed TCRB transcripts were what got sequenced. TCRdb's copy holds only in-frame clones and misses some; the assay was immunoSEQ multiplex PCR. The table lists roughly 150,000 clones, approximately 10% of them singletons. Sequenced: central memory CD4+ T cells from blood. The receptors here all came from a woman aged 30 to 39 with type 1 diabetes.

J is TRBJ1-1 and V is TRBV7-2; TRBD1 matches 9 bases. The length of the CDR3 is 14 residues. V shed 5 bases and J 5 bases; nucleotides not matched to a gene: 6. The germline V gene has CDR1 SGHTA and CDR2 FQGNSA. CDR3 DNA: TGTGCCAGCAGCCGGGGACAGGGAGGAACTGAAGCTTTCTTT. This codes for CASSRGQGGTEAFF. The complete variable domain, with remaining parts taken from reference TRBV7-2 and TRBJ1-1, reads GAGVSQSPSNKVTEKGKDVELRCDPISGHTALYWYRQSLGQGLEFLIYFQGNSAPDKSGLPSDRFSAERTGGSVSTLTIQRTQQEDSAVYLCASSRGQGGTEAFFGQGTRLTVV.

In the case of this clone: Other DNA sequences within the sample encode an identical CDR3. The chain employs TRBV18 and TRBJ2-5; 10 nucleotides match TRBD1. This CDR3 has 14 residues. The trim removed 3 bases at V and 4 bases at J, leaving 2 bases unmatched. Germline CDR1 is KGHSH and CDR2 is LQKENI. As DNA, the CDR3 is TGTGCCAGCTCACCGGGACAGGGGAGAGAGACCCAGTACTTC. Amino acids: CASSPGQGRETQYF.

In this sample, this clone turned up a few times. The chain couples TRBV11-2 to TRBJ1-1; D is possibly TRBD1 (6 bases). This CDR3 spans 16 amino acids. CDR1 and CDR2 from the germline V gene are SGHAT and FQNNGV. V was trimmed by 2 bases and J by 1 base, leaving 14 bases between them. CDR3 sequence: CASSLTGGRWNTEAFF. For the CDR3, the DNA is TGTGCCAGCAGCTTAACGGGGGGCAGGTGGAACACTGAAGCTTTCTTT.

This clone has a handful of counts. The chain has TRBV12-5 and TRBJ1-1; 7 nucleotides align to TRBD1. The CDR3 is 13 amino acids. The germline V gene has CDR1 LGHNT and CDR2 FRNRAP. Trimming at V came to 7 bases and at J to 7 bases, leaving 9 bases not matched to a gene. In nucleotides, the CDR3 is TGTGCTAGTGTAGAGGGGGCCCCCGGTGAAGCTTTCTTT. It is translated as CASVEGAPGEAFF.

This clone showed up just a few times. The chain's CDR3 is CASSLEGQGDTGELFF. The CDR3 bases are TGCGCCAGCAGCCTGGAGGGACAGGGGGACACCGGGGAGCTGTTTTTT. The gene calls are TRBV5-1 and TRBJ2-2; 11 bases are a match to TRBD1. CDR1 is SGHRS and CDR2 is YFSETQ in the germline V gene. V trimming: 4 bases; J trimming: 3 bases; junction bases outside the gene matches: 5. This CDR3 comprises 16 residues.

This rearrangement joins TRBV4-1 to TRBJ2-5; a weak D match, TRBD1 (5 bases). The CDR3 runs to 14 residues. Trimming stripped 4 bases from V and 2 bases from J, with 11 bases between. In germline, CDR1 is MGHRA, CDR2 YSYEKL. The CDR3 bases are TGCGCCAGCAGCCTCAGGGTAATGCAAGAGACCCAGTACTTC. It codes for CASSLRVMQETQYF.

The chain employs TRBV28 and TRBJ1-5; 7 bases fit TRBD1. The junction had 9 bases not matched to a gene; V was cut back by 10 bases and J by 0 bases. Germline V gene data show CDR1 as MDHEN and CDR2 as SYDVKM. The CDR3 consists of 15 residues. CDR3 nucleotides: TGTGCCACCTCGGGACAGATTTATAGCAATCAGCCCCAGCATTTT. This gives the protein CATSGQIYSNQPQHF.

The chain recombines TRBV28 with TRBJ1-1, with D perhaps TRBD1 (5 bases). The CDR3 totals 14 residues. Trimming removed 7 bases from V and 1 base from J, with 13 bases in between. Per the germline V gene, CDR1 is MDHEN and CDR2 is SYDVKM. The chain's CDR3 is CASTGLTENTEAFF. The CDR3 DNA reads TGTGCCAGCACCGGATTGACAGAGAACACTGAAGCTTTCTTT.

This chain joins TRBV5-1 and TRBJ2-3; no clear D gene. V shed 1 base and J shed 2 bases, with 5 bases lying between them. The CDR3 covers 13 residues. Germline values: CDR1 SGHRS, CDR2 YFSETQ. CDR3 sequence (DNA): TGCGCCAGCAGCTTGAGCGACACAGATACGCAGTATTTT. Protein sequence: CASSLSDTDTQYF.

This clone showed up just a few times. The chain joins TRBV7-2 to TRBJ1-2; no clear D. Germline-derived CDR1 and CDR2 are SGHTA and FQGNSA. The CDR3 sequence is 14 residues long. Trimming took 0 bases from V and 6 from J, leaving 11 bases between them. CDR3: CASSLAMLADGYTF. The CDR3 DNA sequence: TGTGCCAGCAGCTTAGCAATGTTGGCGGATGGCTACACCTTC.

This clone has more than one count but fewer than ten. The chain uses TRBV6-5 and TRBJ1-2, with 7 bases aligning to TRBD1. Germline V gene lookup returns CDR1 MNHEY and CDR2 SVGAGI. The CDR3 extends over 14 amino acids. V lost 5 bases, J lost 0 bases, and 3 bases stayed unmatched. The CDR3 DNA sequence: TGTGCCAGCAGTCGACAGGGCCCTAACTATGGCTACACCTTC. Translation: CASSRQGPNYGYTF.

There are many counts of this clone. The V and J genes are TRBV29-1 and TRBJ1-2; 9 bases map to TRBD1. The CDR3 is 13 amino acids. V was clipped by 0 bases and J by 4 bases; unmatched bases: 0. Germline CDR1 is SQVTM and CDR2 is ANQGSEA. CDR3 amino acids: CSVEETGGYGYTF. For the CDR3, the DNA is TGCAGCGTTGAAGAGACAGGGGGCTATGGCTACACCTTC.

This clone was observed a handful of times. The gene calls are TRBV5-4 and TRBJ2-2; TRBD2 aligns across 7 bases. This CDR3 is built from 16 residues. The junction had 13 bases not matched to a gene; V was cut back by 9 bases and J by 2 bases. The V gene's germline CDR1 is SGHNT and CDR2 YYREEE (reference sequence). This CDR3 reads CATRPPSGSNTGELFF. The CDR3 coding sequence is TGTGCCACCCGCCCTCCTAGCGGCTCAAACACCGGGGAGCTGTTTTTT.

V gene TRBV10-2 combines with J gene TRBJ2-1; D perhaps matches TRBD2 (5 bases). This CDR3 region has 15 residues. Germline V gene sequence: CDR1 WSHSY, CDR2 SAAADI. Trimming took off 5 bases at V and 0 bases at J, with 11 bases between the two ends. The CDR3 coding sequence is TGCGCCAGCAGTTTGAGCGGAGGCTCCTACAATGAGCAGTTCTTC. Protein sequence: CASSLSGGSYNEQFF.

The chain joins TRBV9 to TRBJ2-3, with TRBD2 matching 7 bases. The ends lost 3 bases at V and 0 bases at J; junction bases unmatched: 4. Germline V lookup: CDR1 SGDLS, CDR2 YYNGEE. This CDR3 has 15 residues. As DNA, the CDR3 is TGTGCCAGCAGCGCCGGCGGGAGTAGCACAGATACGCAGTATTTT. Encoded protein: CASSAGGSSTDTQYF.

This clone has ten or more counts. The V gene is TRBV25-1, the J gene TRBJ2-7, with TRBD2 identical over 7 bases. Germline assignment: CDR1 MGHDK and CDR2 SYGVNS. This CDR3 contains 14 residues. The V gene end was trimmed by 3 bases and the J gene end by 2 bases; junction bases not matched to a gene: 4. The CDR3 spells CASSDRAGAYEQYF. The DNA for the CDR3 is TGTGCCAGCAGTGACAGGGCGGGAGCCTACGAGCAGTACTTC.

The rearrangement uses TRBV19 and TRBJ2-1, with D possibly being TRBD2 (7 bases). Germline V lookup: CDR1 LNHDA, CDR2 SQIVND (reference sequence). The V gene lost 8 bases and the J gene lost 4 bases, with 21 bases spanning the gap. This CDR3 has 16 residues. This chain's CDR3 is CASVGGGAGLYNEQFF. CDR3 in DNA: TGTGCCAGTGTGGGAGGGGGGGCAGGATTATACAATGAGCAGTTCTTC.

This chain uses TRBV5-1 with TRBJ2-7; 8 positions match TRBD1. Germline V gene lookup returns CDR1 SGHRS and CDR2 YFSETQ. Unmatched junction bases numbered 4, after V lost 2 bases and J lost 6 bases. The CDR3 runs to 13 residues. CDR3 coding DNA: TGCGCCAGCAGCTTCGGAACAGGGGGCGAGCAGTACTTC. Protein: CASSFGTGGEQYF.

By sample fraction, this clone is medium-sized (0.01 to 0.1%). This chain joins TRBV14 and TRBJ2-1, with TRBD1 matching over 8 bases. Germline values: CDR1 SGHDN, CDR2 FVKESK. CDR3 length equals 15 residues. V shed 4 bases and J 5 bases; nucleotides not matched to a gene: 7. CDR3 in amino acids: CASSRVQGVHNEQFF. The CDR3, as DNA: TGTGCCAGCAGCCGAGTACAGGGGGTTCACAATGAGCAGTTCTTC. Filled out from reference TRBV14 and TRBJ2-1, the complete variable domain reads EAGVTQFPSHSVIEKGQTVTLRCDPISGHDNLYWYRRVMGKEIKFLLHFVKESKQDESGMPNNRFLAERTGGTYSTLKVQPAELEDSGVYFCASSRVQGVHNEQFFGPGTRLTVL.

V is TRBV28 and J is TRBJ2-5; TRBD2 is a possible D gene (5 bases). The V end lost 5 bases, the J end lost 1 base, and 8 bases lay between the germline ends. Germline loops: CDR1 MDHEN, CDR2 SYDVKM. The CDR3 sequence is 13 residues long. The CDR3 here is CASSEDSQETQYF. As DNA, the CDR3 is TGTGCCAGCAGTGAGGACTCCCAAGAGACCCAGTACTTC. Drawing the rest from reference TRBV28 and TRBJ2-5, the complete variable domain is DVKVTQSSRYLVKRTGEKVFLECVQDMDHENMFWYRQDPGLGLRLIYFSYDVKMKEKGDIPEGYSVSREKKERFSLILESASTNQTSMYLCASSEDSQETQYFGPGTRLLVL.

This clone was counted a few times. The chain links TRBV6-1 to TRBJ1-1; 7 bases are shared with TRBD1. This CDR3 comprises 15 residues. CDR1 MNHNS and CDR2 SASEGT come from the germline V gene. The trim removed 5 bases at V and 4 bases at J, leaving 10 bases unmatched. This CDR3 is CASSRDRVPSTEAFF. The CDR3 DNA reads TGTGCCAGCAGTCGAGACAGGGTTCCGAGCACTGAAGCTTTCTTT.

This clone appeared a few times. The V and J genes are TRBV27 and TRBJ2-5; no clear D gene. The CDR3 contains 11 residues. V shed 6 bases and J shed 5 bases, with 7 bases lying between them. Germline V gives CDR1 MNHEY, CDR2 SMNVEV (reference sequence). CDR3 loop: CASSHQETQYF. CDR3 sequence (DNA): TGTGCCAGCAGCCATCAGGAGACCCAGTACTTC.

The chain joins TRBV11-3 to TRBJ2-1; tentatively, D is TRBD1 (5 bases). The CDR3 loop spans 12 amino acids. Germline CDR1 is SGHNT and CDR2 is YENEEA. The V and J ends lost 5 bases and 7 bases respectively, with 9 bases between them. In nucleotides, the CDR3 is TGTGCCAGCAGCCCTAGACAGAATGAGCAGTTCTTC. Residues: CASSPRQNEQFF. The full variable domain, with the rest looked up from reference TRBV11-3 and TRBJ2-1, is EAGVVQSPRYKIIEKKQPVAFWCNPISGHNTLYWYLQNLGQGPELLIRYENEEAVDDSQLPKDRFSAERLKGVDSTLKIQPAELGDSAVYLCASSPRQNEQFFGPGTRLTVL.

The chain links TRBV7-8 to TRBJ2-7; D uncertain. CDR3 length: 15 residues. The ends were cut back, 0 bases at V and 2 bases at J, with 11 bases in the middle. Germline loops: CDR1 SGHVS, CDR2 FQNEAQ. CDR3 amino acids: CASSLAGSGTYEQYF. Written as DNA, the CDR3 is TGTGCCAGCAGCTTAGCTGGGTCAGGCACCTACGAGCAGTACTTC.

The chain carries TRBV5-1 and TRBJ2-1; TRBD2 matches 9 bases. The CDR3 contains 17 residues. CDR1 and CDR2 from the germline V gene are SGHRS and YFSETQ. V gave up 4 bases and J gave up 3 bases; unmatched junction bases: 11. The DNA for the CDR3 is TGCGCCAGCAGCCGGGCGGGTGAGACTAGCGGCTACAATGAGCAGTTCTTC. Translating it yields CASSRAGETSGYNEQFF.

This clone was detected a few times. This chain links TRBV7-3 with TRBJ1-1; D possibly corresponds to TRBD1 (6 bases). V was clipped by 4 bases and J by 4 bases, with 10 bases between them. The CDR3 runs to 13 residues. Germline V CDR1 and CDR2: SGHTA, FQGTGA. This chain's CDR3 is CASSSTGTTEAFF. The CDR3 coding sequence is TGTGCCAGCAGCTCTACAGGGACCACTGAAGCTTTCTTT.